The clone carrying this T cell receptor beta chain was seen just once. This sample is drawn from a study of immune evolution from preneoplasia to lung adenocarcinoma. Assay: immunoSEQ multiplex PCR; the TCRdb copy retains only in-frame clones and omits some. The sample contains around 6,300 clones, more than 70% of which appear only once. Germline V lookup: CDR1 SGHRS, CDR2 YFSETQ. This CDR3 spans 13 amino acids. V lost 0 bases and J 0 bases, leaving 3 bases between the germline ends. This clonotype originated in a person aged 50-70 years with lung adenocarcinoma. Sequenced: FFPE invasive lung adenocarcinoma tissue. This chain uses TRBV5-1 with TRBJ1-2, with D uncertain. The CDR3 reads CASSLEANYGYTF. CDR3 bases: TGCGCCAGCAGCTTGGAGGCTAACTATGGCTACACCTTC.